This T cell receptor beta chain was identified during a study of blood T cell repertoires in COVID-19. About the study: Specimens from acute and convalescent COVID-19 originated in the United States, Italy and Spain. T cells, B-cell-depleted T cells, or PBMCs provided the cDNA or gDNA that served as material.

This clone was seen a handful of times. Per the study methods: Estimation of nucleated cell counts was performed using reference gene primer amplification. The repertoire was sequenced with immunoSEQ multiplex PCR; TCRdb's copy has only in-frame clones and lacks some. Clonal size and the V and J genes are those of that table, whereas D and trimming came from the DNA. The table includes hundreds of thousands of clones, about four fifths detected once. CDR1 and CDR2 from the germline V gene are SNHLY and FYNNEI. The ends lost 4 bases at V and 2 bases at J; junction bases unmatched: 9. The CDR3 consists of 16 residues.

The chain joins TRBV2 to TRBJ2-3; TRBD2 aligns across 7 bases. This TCR was recovered from a woman of 80 years or more with acute or convalescent COVID-19. Sequencing input: peripheral blood. The CDR3 loop is CASSVVIAGNTDTQYF. The DNA for the CDR3 is TGTGCCAGCAGTGTGGTGATAGCGGGCAACACAGATACGCAGTATTTT.